This T cell receptor (beta chain) was retrieved from a study of T cells in women clearing cervical HPV infection. Across the study: Controls gave blood once infection was undetectable; cases at lesion identification.

Of note for this clone: Its cognate antigen is unknown. The observed sequence ends 3 residues before the CDR3 terminus, with the missing tail filled in from the germline J gene.

General study points: Each sample's T-cell count was unknown, possibly confounding richness.

The CDR3 contains 15 residues. Trimming left V 1 base short and J 2 bases short, with 10 bases between. Per germline, CDR1 SGHAT and CDR2 FQNNGV. The data were produced by immunoSEQ multiplex PCR, yet TCRdb's version contains in-frame clones alone and is incomplete. In all, the sample yields some 28,000 clones. Sequencing used blood buffy coat. The chain joins TRBV11-2 to TRBJ2-3; a possible D gene is TRBD1 (5 bases). This sequence originates from a woman aged 18 to 75 with a cervical HPV16 infection that either progressed to CIN3+ or cleared (not recorded which). Partial CDR3 DNA: TGTGCCAGCAGCTTAGGCCCAGGGAACACAGATACG. Translating it yields CASSLGPGNTDT. The full-length CDR3 reads as CASSLGPGNTDTQYF.